This T cell receptor (beta chain) emerged from a study of T cells after yellow fever vaccination. Whole-study context: Preparing low-cell-number fractions relied on SMART-Seq v4 Ultra Low Input.

V was shortened by 3 bases and J by 1 base, with 12 bases between the two germline ends. This CDR3 has 16 residues. With respect to this clonotype: Its target is not known.

TCRdb passed the 5' RACE reads through MiXCR, listing each CDR3 protein once. This table holds about 210,000 distinct CDR3 sequences, 6.5% to 7.5% found once. Study outcomes and limitations: A weaker but faster secondary response was observed, peaking on day 5 versus 15.

The chain carries TRBV12-3 or TRBV12-4 and TRBJ2-2; no clear D. The sequence was obtained from a man aged 30 to 39 who received the YFV17D yellow fever vaccine. The sample in question was CD4+ T cells sorted from PBMCs, obtained on the day of the yellow fever booster vaccination. The DNA of the CDR3 is TGTGCCAGCAGTTTCGGAGCAGACTTGAACACCGGGGAGCTGTTTTTT. Protein sequence: CASSFGADLNTGELFF.